Listed below are T cell receptor beta chains from one sample, sequenced in a study of CD8+ T cells in alopecia areata. This table comes from immunoSEQ multiplex PCR, and its TCRdb copy is limited to in-frame clones, with some not included. The sample includes under 250,000 clones, under 70% of them seen just once. Specimen: CD4+ T cells sorted from blood, collected around week 42, from a patient treated with tofacitinib. These receptors originate from a human donor with alopecia areata. CDR3s leave out the opening cysteine and the closing phenylalanine or tryptophan. A row's size may be missing; if present it is once, few, many or a size class.

clone_size	j_call	v_call	cdr3_aa
-	TRBJ2-3	TRBV20-1	SPNTDTQY
-	TRBJ2-7	TRBV7-2	ASSTRPGKLYEQY
-	TRBJ2-2	TRBV6-5	ASRALNTGELF
-	TRBJ1-5	TRBV7-2	ASSSIGRNQPQH
-	TRBJ1-6	TRBV14	ASSLQGDRNSPLH
-	TRBJ2-3	TRBV9	ASSATSGASDTQY
-	TRBJ2-1	TRBV15	ATSRGGPGQGGLEQF
-	TRBJ1-6	TRBV9	ASSVGPDNSPLH
few	TRBJ2-6	TRBV29-1	SVSGTGGSGANVLT
few	TRBJ1-5	TRBV15	ATSRAGINQPQH
-	TRBJ1-5	TRBV6-5	ASRAGGNQPQH
once	TRBJ1-2	TRBV14	ASSQDRGIYGYT
-	TRBJ2-5	TRBV14	ASSQDGGFQETQY
-	TRBJ2-3	TRBV5-1	ASSLDSQDTQY
few	TRBJ2-2	TRBV5-1	ASSPRGLNTGELF
-	TRBJ2-1	TRBV29-1	SVGRYNEQF
-	TRBJ2-7	TRBV5-1	ASSLGQPAEQY
-	TRBJ2-4	TRBV7-2	ASSQGQKNIQY